The 30 T cell receptor beta chains listed next were all sequenced from one sample in a study of T cell responses to AZD1222 COVID-19 vaccine. Generated by immunoSEQ multiplex PCR, the TCRdb table keeps only in-frame clones and is missing some. Of 110,000 or so clones listed, approximately 85% were seen once; the top ten hold 9.4%. This sample comprised peripheral blood, obtained on day 0 of AZD1222 vaccination. The receptors derive from an adult in good health.

A few counts support this clone. The chain has TRBV27 and TRBJ1-2, with 10 bases fitting TRBD1. Germline V gene lookup returns CDR1 MNHEY and CDR2 SMNVEV (reference sequence). V gave up 4 bases and J gave up 8 bases; unmatched junction bases: 4. The CDR3 has 13 amino acids. In nucleotides, the CDR3 is TGTGCCAGCAGTTCGCCGGGACAGGGGGGCTACACCTTC. Encoded protein: CASSSPGQGGYTF.

The chain combines TRBV5-1 with TRBJ2-1; 7 nucleotides agree with TRBD2. The CDR3 has 15 residues. Looked up from germline, CDR1 is SGHRS and CDR2 is YFSETQ. J was trimmed by 7 bases and V by 4 bases; bases with no gene match: 11. CDR3 sequence: CASSPSAGEGNEQFF. The CDR3 nucleotides are TGCGCCAGCAGCCCCTCCGCCGGGGAGGGGAATGAGCAGTTCTTC. The full variable domain, completed using reference TRBV5-1 and TRBJ2-1, is KAGVTQTPRYLIKTRGQQVTLSCSPISGHRSVSWYQQTPGQGLQFLFEYFSETQRNKGNFPGRFSGRQFSNSRSEMNVSTLELGDSALYLCASSPSAGEGNEQFFGPGTRLTVL.

The chain employs TRBV10-3 and TRBJ1-2; D call uncertain. CDR3 length: 13 amino acids. V was pared by 6 bases and J by 6 bases, with 14 bases between. The germline V gene encodes CDR1 ENHRY and CDR2 SYGVKD. CDR3 sequence reads: CAIREEQGHGYTF. The CDR3 DNA reads as TGTGCCATCAGGGAGGAACAAGGCCATGGCTACACCTTC.

The rearrangement joins TRBV5-1 to TRBJ1-6; D is possibly TRBD1 (5 bases). V was shortened by 0 bases and J by 8 bases, with 12 bases between the two germline ends. CDR3 length: 15 amino acids. Germline V CDR1 and CDR2: SGHRS, YFSETQ. The CDR3 DNA reads TGCGCCAGCAGCTTGGGGGGTGACAGTTATTCACCCCTCCACTTT. Encoded protein: CASSLGGDSYSPLHF. Combining the CDR3 with reference TRBV5-1 and TRBJ1-6 gives the whole variable domain KAGVTQTPRYLIKTRGQQVTLSCSPISGHRSVSWYQQTPGQGLQFLFEYFSETQRNKGNFPGRFSGRQFSNSRSEMNVSTLELGDSALYLCASSLGGDSYSPLHFGNGTRLTVT.

The rearrangement uses TRBV7-8 and TRBJ1-2; TRBD1 is a possible D gene (5 bases). The CDR3 runs 12 residues. Trimming took 5 bases from V and 7 from J, leaving 11 bases between them. The germline V gene encodes CDR1 SGHVS and CDR2 FQNEAQ. The CDR3 sequence is CASSAPGGGYTF. Here the CDR3 DNA reads TGTGCCAGCAGCGCCCCGGGGGGTGGCTACACCTTC.

The chain has TRBV5-1 and TRBJ1-6; 7 nucleotides match TRBD1. Germline V lookup: CDR1 SGHRS, CDR2 YFSETQ. Trimming removed 4 bases from V and 5 bases from J; junction bases left unmatched: 9. This CDR3 comprises 16 residues. CDR3 DNA sequence: TGCGCCAGCAGCAGAAGTTCCGGGACAGATAATTCACCCCTCCACTTT. This sequence encodes CASSRSSGTDNSPLHF.

The chain is built from TRBV6-5 and TRBJ1-5; D gene unclear. Germline V lookup: CDR1 MNHEY, CDR2 SVGAGI. This CDR3 has 11 amino acids. V lost 6 bases and J 7 bases, leaving 7 bases between the germline ends. The CDR3 DNA reads TGTGCCAGCAGGGAGACGCAGCCCCAGCATTTT. The encoded protein is CASRETQPQHF.

The CDR3 sequence: CASSRLLALGTEAFF. The CDR3 coding sequence is TGTGCCAGCAGTAGATTGTTGGCTTTGGGCACTGAAGCTTTCTTT. The V call is TRBV7-2, the J call TRBJ1-1, with D unclear. Germline V lookup: CDR1 SGHTA, CDR2 FQGNSA. Between the trimmed V and J ends, which lost 6 bases and 4 bases, there was a span of 18 bases. CDR3 length equals 15 residues.

This chain joins TRBV12-3 or TRBV12-4 and TRBJ2-7; D uncertain. Between the trimmed V and J ends, which lost 3 bases and 2 bases, there was a span of 5 bases. The CDR3 totals 12 residues. The chain's CDR3 is CASSFGPYEQYF. In DNA form, the CDR3 reads TGTGCCAGCAGTTTCGGACCCTACGAGCAGTACTTC.

V and J are TRBV5-6 and TRBJ2-2; D ambiguous. V was trimmed by 2 bases and J by 3 bases, leaving 5 bases between them. From germline, CDR1 is SGHDT and CDR2 YYEEEE. This CDR3 spans 13 amino acids. The CDR3 sequence is CASSFSDTGELFF. DNA for the CDR3: TGTGCCAGCAGCTTTTCTGACACCGGGGAGCTGTTTTTT.

The gene calls are TRBV27 and TRBJ2-3; D might be TRBD2 (6 bases). The length of the CDR3 is 15 residues. With 6 bases removed from V and 8 bases from J, the gap between germline ends came to 21 bases. Germline CDR1 reads MNHEY; CDR2 reads SMNVEV (reference sequence). CDR3 in DNA: TGTGCCAGCAGCGCCGGACTAAGGGGCACGAGTACGCAGTATTTT. Amino acid sequence: CASSAGLRGTSTQYF.

This chain uses TRBV10-2 with TRBJ1-5, with D possibly matching TRBD1 (6 bases). This CDR3 comprises 14 residues. Germline CDR1 reads WSHSY; CDR2 reads SAAADI. V was pared by 3 bases and J by 5 bases, with 11 bases between. The CDR3 DNA reads TGCGCCAGCAGTGACCGACAGGAATATCAGCCCCAGCATTTT. Translation gives CASSDRQEYQPQHF.

This chain links TRBV6-6 with TRBJ1-2; D is perhaps TRBD1 (6 bases). V was clipped by 6 bases and J by 6 bases, with 17 bases between them. The CDR3 is 14 residues long. Germline V gene sequence: CDR1 MNHNY, CDR2 SVGAGI (reference sequence). Here the CDR3 reads CASRGGAEGNGYTF. The DNA for the CDR3 is TGTGCCAGCAGGGGGGGGGCAGAAGGCAATGGCTACACCTTC.

The V call is TRBV27, the J call TRBJ1-1; D is uncertain. V lost 5 bases, J lost 10 bases, and 14 bases lay in between. Germline loops: CDR1 MNHEY, CDR2 SMNVEV (reference sequence). The CDR3 has 12 residues. The CDR3 here is CASSPAGRGAFF. The CDR3 coding sequence is TGTGCCAGCAGTCCGGCCGGGCGAGGAGCTTTCTTT.

The V gene is TRBV5-6, the J gene TRBJ1-6; possible D gene TRBD1, 5 bases. Trimming left V 0 bases short and J 6 bases short, with 7 bases between. The V gene's germline CDR1 is SGHDT and CDR2 YYEEEE. This CDR3 has 14 residues. In nucleotides, the CDR3 is TGTGCCAGCAGCTTGGCAGGGCTTAATTCACCCCTCCACTTT. The encoded protein is CASSLAGLNSPLHF.

The table lists this clone with a count of one. The chain joins TRBV24-1 to TRBJ2-1; 9 bases fit TRBD2. Germline V lookup: CDR1 KGHDR, CDR2 SFDVKD. The CDR3 loop spans 16 amino acids. The V and J ends lost 2 bases and 5 bases, in that order; junction bases with no gene match: 6. The CDR3 nucleotides are TGTGCCACCAGTGATTCCGGGACTAGCCGCCACAATGAGCAGTTCTTC. Protein: CATSDSGTSRHNEQFF.

The V gene is TRBV24-1, the J gene TRBJ2-3, with TRBD1 identical over 9 bases. Per germline, CDR1 KGHDR and CDR2 SFDVKD. J was trimmed by 2 bases and V by 5 bases; bases with no gene match: 4. This CDR3 region has 15 residues. CDR3 coding DNA: TGTGCCACCAGTGTCGACAGGGGGACCACAGATACGCAGTATTTT. Protein product: CATSVDRGTTDTQYF.

The V and J genes are TRBV24-1 and TRBJ2-7; possibly TRBD2 for D (5 bases). The CDR3 totals 13 residues. Trimming stripped 4 bases from V and 6 bases from J, with 12 bases between. The germline V gene encodes CDR1 KGHDR and CDR2 SFDVKD. The DNA of the CDR3 is TGTGCCACCAGTGACCGGTTAGGAGGCGAGCAGTACTTC. This sequence encodes CATSDRLGGEQYF.

The J gene is TRBJ2-7, the V gene TRBV28; maybe TRBD2 (6 bases). The CDR3 contains 14 residues. V shed 3 bases and J shed 7 bases, with 16 bases lying between them. Looked up from germline, CDR1 is MDHEN and CDR2 is SYDVKM. This CDR3 is CASSLNPGVREQYF. Here the CDR3 DNA reads TGTGCCAGCAGTTTGAATCCGGGGGTGCGGGAGCAGTACTTC.

The V call is TRBV5-4, the J call TRBJ2-7; 11 positions match TRBD2. The V and J ends lost 0 bases and 2 bases, in that order; junction bases with no gene match: 4. The CDR3 extends over 16 amino acids. Germline CDR1 and CDR2: SGHNT and YYREEE (reference sequence). The DNA for the CDR3 is TGTGCCAGCAGCTTGGTGGGACTAGCGGTTGCCTACGAGCAGTACTTC. This encodes CASSLVGLAVAYEQYF.

The chain is built from TRBV27 and TRBJ1-5, with D maybe TRBD1 (5 bases). V was clipped by 3 bases and J by 5 bases, with 14 bases between them. This CDR3 contains 15 residues. Looked up from germline, CDR1 is MNHEY and CDR2 is SMNVEV (reference sequence). CDR3 amino acids: CASSFGTGQHQPQHF. The CDR3 nucleotides are TGTGCCAGCAGTTTCGGTACAGGTCAGCATCAGCCCCAGCATTTT.

The chain is built from TRBV7-2 and TRBJ1-6; D is unresolved. The CDR3 is made up of 12 amino acids. CDR1 and CDR2 (germline): SGHTA, FQGNSA. V was pared by 1 base and J by 8 bases, with 3 bases between. The CDR3 sequence: CASSLGDSPLHF. The DNA for the CDR3 is TGTGCCAGCAGCTTAGGCGATTCACCCCTCCACTTT. Supplemented by reference TRBV7-2 and TRBJ1-6, the full variable domain reads GAGVSQSPSNKVTEKGKDVELRCDPISGHTALYWYRQSLGQGLEFLIYFQGNSAPDKSGLPSDRFSAERTGGSVSTLTIQRTQQEDSAVYLCASSLGDSPLHFGNGTRLTVT.

Remarks on this clone: At the DNA level, this CDR3 is encoded by other sequences in the same sample as well. The chain employs TRBV29-1 and TRBJ2-2; possibly TRBD1 or TRBD2 for D (5 bases each). This CDR3 contains 13 residues. In germline, CDR1 is SQVTM, CDR2 ANQGSEA. Trimming took 6 bases from V and 2 from J, leaving 10 bases between them. In nucleotides, the CDR3 is TGCAGCGTCGAGGGGCCCAACACCGGGGAGCTGTTTTTT. Its translation is CSVEGPNTGELFF.

The rearrangement uses TRBV28 and TRBJ2-4, with 8 nucleotides matching TRBD2. After removal of 10 bases from V and 0 bases from J, the junction contained 8 bases not matched to a gene. Germline V gives CDR1 MDHEN, CDR2 SYDVKM. This CDR3 is 15 amino acids long. The chain's CDR3 is CATLGGGLAKNIQYF. In DNA form, the CDR3 reads TGTGCCACCCTCGGGGGGGGACTAGCCAAAAACATTCAGTACTTC. Looking up the rest from reference TRBV28 and TRBJ2-4 gives the full variable domain: DVKVTQSSRYLVKRTGEKVFLECVQDMDHENMFWYRQDPGLGLRLIYFSYDVKMKEKGDIPEGYSVSREKKERFSLILESASTNQTSMYLCATLGGGLAKNIQYFGAGTRLSVL.

This clone came up a few times. The rearrangement links TRBV4-2 to TRBJ2-3; D ambiguous. Per the germline V gene, CDR1 is LGHNA and CDR2 is YNFKEQ. Trimming stripped 0 bases from V and 2 bases from J, with 6 bases between. The CDR3 has 14 amino acids. This chain's CDR3 is CASSQESATDTQYF. The CDR3 nucleotides read TGTGCCAGCAGCCAAGAGAGTGCCACAGATACGCAGTATTTT.

The genes are TRBV19 and TRBJ1-3; no clear D gene. The germline V and J ends were trimmed by 3 bases and 0 bases, with 6 bases remaining between them. This CDR3 comprises 14 residues. The V gene's germline CDR1 is LNHDA and CDR2 SQIVND (reference sequence). The CDR3 coding sequence is TGTGCCAGTAGTATCTTAGGCTCTGGAAACACCATATATTTT. As protein: CASSILGSGNTIYF.

The chain couples TRBV19 to TRBJ2-7; 8 bases are a match to TRBD1. Germline V gives CDR1 LNHDA, CDR2 SQIVND (reference sequence). Trimming at V came to 7 bases and at J to 0 bases, leaving 17 bases not matched to a gene. This CDR3 has 18 amino acids. Here the CDR3 DNA reads TGTGCCAGTACCCAGTATATAGGTACAGGGGGAAGCTCCTACGAGCAGTACTTC. It codes for CASTQYIGTGGSSYEQYF.

This chain connects TRBV19 to TRBJ1-6; a weak D match, TRBD1 (5 bases). The CDR3 runs to 15 residues. V shed 3 bases and J shed 7 bases, with 13 bases lying between them. The germline V gene encodes CDR1 LNHDA and CDR2 SQIVND (reference sequence). CDR3 sequence (DNA): TGTGCCAGTAGTATCTGGGACCCCGGGAATTCACCCCTCCACTTT. Amino acids: CASSIWDPGNSPLHF.

The rearrangement joins TRBV6-5 to TRBJ2-3; TRBD2 agrees at 7 bases. With 6 bases clipped from V and 0 bases from J, the junction kept 6 bases outside the gene matches. CDR1 and CDR2 from the germline V gene are MNHEY and SVGAGI. The CDR3 sequence is 15 residues long. The CDR3 loop is CASSRLASSTDTQYF. The DNA for the CDR3 is TGTGCCAGCAGCAGACTAGCTTCTAGCACAGATACGCAGTATTTT.

The genes are TRBV19 and TRBJ1-2, with TRBD1 matching 9 bases. The CDR3 is 15 residues long. J lost 4 bases, V lost 4 bases, and 7 bases had no gene match. The germline gives CDR1 LNHDA, CDR2 SQIVND (reference sequence). Written as DNA, the CDR3 is TGTGCCAGTAGTACTCGGACAGGGGACCCCTATGGCTACACCTTC. Translation: CASSTRTGDPYGYTF.